Listed below are T cell receptor beta chains from one sample, sequenced in a study of siplizumab effects on memory and regulatory T cells. TCRdb's table, derived via immunoSEQ multiplex PCR, lists solely in-frame clones and lacks some. This sample has approximately 94,000 clones; roughly 96% occur once, and the top ten carry 0.031%. The source material was naive CD4+ T cells sorted from blood. These receptors originate from a human donor in good health. CDR3s include the opening cysteine and the closing phenylalanine or tryptophan. A D gene is named only where the DNA matches it firmly. Not every row has a clone size; where given, it reads once, few, many or a size class.

.	TRBV5-1	.	TRBJ1-2	CASSLGQGPGGYTF	TGCGCCAGCAGCTTAGGCCAGGGGCCCGGGGGCTACACCTTC
.	TRBV18	.	TRBJ1-3	CASSPPGGAGNTIYF	TGTGCCAGCTCACCCCCCGGAGGCGCTGGAAACACCATATATTTT
.	TRBV9	TRBD2	TRBJ2-7	CASSPHERGGLNEQYF	TGTGCCAGCAGCCCCCACGAGCGGGGGGGCTTGAACGAGCAGTACTTC
.	TRBV19	.	TRBJ1-4	CASHPGKWEKLFF	TGTGCCAGCCATCCGGGTAAGTGGGAAAAACTGTTTTTT
.	TRBV9	TRBD2	TRBJ2-5	CASSVERGGPETQYF	TGTGCCAGCAGCGTAGAACGGGGGGGTCCAGAGACCCAGTACTTC
.	TRBV6-5	.	TRBJ1-6	CASTKAELNNSPLHF	TGTGCCAGCACCAAGGCGGAACTAAATAATTCACCCCTCCACTTT
.	TRBV5-5	.	TRBJ2-7	CASSTGARDTLYEQYF	TGTGCCAGCAGCACTGGGGCCCGGGACACCCTTTACGAGCAGTACTTC
.	TRBV5-1	.	TRBJ2-7	CASHQPQQTIYEQYF	TGCGCCAGTCATCAGCCACAGCAGACCATCTACGAGCAGTACTTC
.	TRBV7-2	.	TRBJ1-1	CASSLSRSVGPATNTEAFF	TGTGCCAGCAGCCTAAGCCGATCAGTTGGGCCAGCTACGAACACTGAAGCTTTCTTT
.	TRBV7-2	TRBD2	TRBJ2-7	CASSYGSSGGGPNF	TGTGCCAGCAGCTACGGATCTAGCGGGGGGGGTCCTAACTTC
.	TRBV9	.	TRBJ2-3	CASSVAPPGEGTDTQYF	TGTGCCAGCAGCGTAGCTCCCCCTGGCGAAGGCACAGATACGCAGTATTTT
.	TRBV5-1	.	TRBJ1-2	CASSSGDTNYGYTF	TGCGCCAGCAGCTCGGGAGATACTAACTATGGCTACACCTTC
.	TRBV7-2	.	TRBJ1-2	CASSDRQRSGGYTF	TGTGCCAGCAGCGACAGACAGAGAAGCGGTGGCTACACCTTC
.	TRBV10-3	.	TRBJ1-5	CAIRTEEGQPQHF	TGTGCCATCAGGACGGAGGAGGGGCAGCCCCAGCATTTT
.	TRBV12-2	.	TRBJ2-5	CASLLPPQETQYF	TGTGCAAGTCTACTTCCGCCTCAAGAGACCCAGTACTTC
.	TRBV5-4	.	TRBJ1-6	CASSLDGFSYNSPLHF	TGTGCCAGCAGCTTGGACGGGTTCTCCTATAATTCACCCCTCCACTTT
.	TRBV7-2	.	TRBJ2-5	CASSSQGGETQYF	TGTGCCAGCAGCTCCCAGGGAGGAGAGACCCAGTACTTC
.	TRBV5-4	.	TRBJ2-1	CASSLVMGGNEQFF	TGTGCCAGCAGCTTGGTGATGGGAGGCAATGAGCAGTTCTTC
.	TRBV11-1	TRBD1	TRBJ1-6	CASRLLDRDNSPLHF	TGTGCCAGCAGGTTGCTAGACAGGGACAATTCACCCCTCCACTTT
once	TRBV29-1	.	TRBJ2-3	CSVGLGAPTDTQYF	TGCAGCGTGGGATTGGGGGCTCCCACAGATACGCAGTATTTT
.	TRBV11-3	.	TRBJ2-3	CASSFDGGTQYF	TGTGCCAGCAGCTTTGACGGCGGTACGCAGTATTTT
.	TRBV7-2	TRBD1	TRBJ1-6	CAISRDRGFVSPLHF	TGTGCCATCTCCAGAGACAGGGGTTTCGTGTCACCCCTCCACTTT
.	TRBV27	TRBD1	TRBJ2-1	CASSARGNLPNNEQFF	TGTGCCAGCAGCGCCAGGGGGAACTTACCTAACAATGAGCAGTTCTTC
once	TRBV11-2	.	TRBJ2-7	CASSLDRSSYEQYF	TGTGCCAGCAGCTTAGACAGAAGCTCCTACGAGCAGTACTTC
.	TRBV7-3	TRBD1	TRBJ2-2	CASKQGPNTGELFF	TGTGCCAGCAAACAGGGGCCTAACACCGGGGAGCTGTTTTTT
.	TRBV4-1	TRBD2	TRBJ2-1	CASSQDGEGKEQFF	TGCGCCAGCAGCCAAGATGGGGAGGGTAAGGAGCAGTTCTTC
.	TRBV9	TRBD2	TRBJ2-5	CASSGGGQETQYF	TGTGCCAGCAGCGGCGGGGGGCAAGAGACCCAGTACTTC
.	TRBV6-6	.	TRBJ2-5	CATGRQGTQYF	TGTGCAACGGGGCGTCAGGGGACCCAGTACTTC
.	TRBV5-6	TRBD2	TRBJ2-3	CASSLQRGGYTDTQYF	TGTGCCAGCAGCTTGCAGCGCGGGGGATACACAGATACGCAGTATTTT
.	TRBV6-5	TRBD1	TRBJ2-2	CASSPGQGTTGELFF	TGTGCCAGCTCACCAGGACAGGGGACCACCGGGGAGCTGTTTTTT
.	TRBV19	.	TRBJ1-2	CASSLIQGPFYGYTF	TGTGCCAGTAGCCTGATTCAGGGTCCCTTCTATGGCTACACCTTC
.	TRBV30	TRBD1	TRBJ1-4	CAWMITDRQNEKLFF	TGTGCCTGGATGATAACGGACAGGCAAAATGAAAAACTGTTTTTT
.	TRBV10-3	.	TRBJ1-4	CAISESGSEKLFF	TGTGCCATCAGTGAGTCCGGCAGTGAAAAACTGTTTTTT
.	TRBV7-2	.	TRBJ2-3	CASSLVGTSTDTQYF	TGTGCCAGCAGCTTAGTCGGGACTAGCACAGATACGCAGTATTTT
.	TRBV11-1	TRBD2	TRBJ2-1	CASSLAGLAANEQFF	TGTGCCAGCAGCCTCGCGGGACTAGCGGCCAATGAGCAGTTCTTC
.	TRBV27	.	TRBJ2-3	CASSAVMGLDTQYF	TGTGCCAGCAGTGCCGTGATGGGCTTGGATACGCAGTATTTT
.	TRBV9	.	TRBJ2-2	CASSPHMLTNTGELFF	TGTGCCAGCAGCCCGCACATGCTGACGAACACCGGGGAGCTGTTTTTT
.	TRBV10-3	TRBD2	TRBJ2-2	CAISDGGGPLTGELFF	TGTGCCATCAGTGACGGCGGGGGGCCGCTCACCGGGGAGCTGTTTTTT
.	TRBV11-2	.	TRBJ1-1	CASSLTGRTEAFF	TGTGCCAGCAGCCTAACAGGGCGGACTGAAGCTTTCTTT
.	TRBV2	.	TRBJ1-5	CASSPQGPQPQHF	TGTGCCAGCAGTCCGCAGGGCCCTCAGCCCCAGCATTTT
.	TRBV5-6	.	TRBJ1-1	CASSLRRNTEAFF	TGTGCCAGCAGCTTGAGGAGGAACACTGAAGCTTTCTTT
.	TRBV7-7	.	TRBJ1-1	CASSLLQNTEAFF	TGTGCCAGCAGCTTACTACAGAACACTGAAGCTTTCTTT
.	TRBV19	.	TRBJ2-6	CASSVTSGANVLTF	TGTGCCAGTAGTGTGACCTCTGGGGCCAACGTCCTGACTTTC
once	TRBV10-1	TRBD2	TRBJ2-3	CASRDSGGADTQYF	TGCGCCAGCAGGGATAGCGGGGGGGCAGATACGCAGTATTTT
.	TRBV5-1	TRBD2	TRBJ2-3	CASSFGGGEDTQYF	TGCGCCAGCAGCTTTGGCGGGGGGGAAGATACGCAGTATTTT
.	TRBV10-3	.	TRBJ2-7	CATGQSYEQYF	TGTGCCACGGGGCAGAGCTACGAGCAGTACTTC